These T cell receptor beta chains were read from a single sample in a study of cytomegalovirus exposure and HLA in healthy donors. Generated by immunoSEQ multiplex PCR, the TCRdb table keeps only in-frame clones and is missing some. The profile shows 120,000 to 150,000 clones, approximately 79% of them singletons. Input material: PBMCs. The receptor source for this set is a female donor in good health and CMV-seronegative. CDR3s include the opening cysteine and the closing phenylalanine or tryptophan. D genes are given only for firm matches. Part of the rows lack a size; the others show once, few, many or a class for expanded clones.

j_call clone_size v_call d_call cdr3_nt cdr3_aa
TRBJ2-7 . TRBV30 TRBD2 TGTGCCTGGAGCATCGGTAGCGGGGACTACGAGCAGTACTTC CAWSIGSGDYEQYF
TRBJ1-2 few TRBV20-1 . TGCAGTGCTAGGGACATCTATGGCTACACCTTC CSARDIYGYTF
TRBJ2-7 once TRBV28 . TGTGCCAGCAGATCCCACGGAGGTGGGTCTTACGAGCAGTACTTC CASRSHGGGSYEQYF
TRBJ2-7 . TRBV2 . TGTGCCAGCAAATCCCAGACAGAGTCCTACGAGCAGTACTTC CASKSQTESYEQYF
TRBJ2-1 . TRBV5-1 TRBD2 TGCGCCAGCAGCTTAGGCGGGAGGAACAATGAGCAGTTCTTC CASSLGGRNNEQFF
TRBJ1-1 . TRBV6-1 . TGTGCCAGCAGTGAAGCGCTGGGGAGGGGTGGGAACACTGAAGCTTTCTTT CASSEALGRGGNTEAFF
TRBJ1-4 . TRBV4-1 . TGCGCCAGCAGCCAAGATCCACTCTCAACTAATGAAAAACTGTTTTTT CASSQDPLSTNEKLFF
TRBJ2-5 . TRBV6-5 TRBD1 TGTGCCAGCAGTACCGGACAGGGTGTAGGAGAGACCCAGTACTTC CASSTGQGVGETQYF
TRBJ2-3 . TRBV29-1 . TGCAGCGTTGAGGAGGAAGGCACAGATACGCAGTATTTT CSVEEEGTDTQYF
TRBJ2-1 . TRBV5-4 TRBD2 TGTGCCAGCAGCACACCGGGACTAGCGGGAGGGCAGGAGTTCTTC CASSTPGLAGGQEFF
TRBJ2-7 . TRBV4-1 TRBD2 TGCGCCAGCAGCCAAGCGACTAGCTCAGGCTACGAGCAGTACTTC CASSQATSSGYEQYF
TRBJ2-6 few TRBV5-1 . TGCGCCAGCAGCCCCATGGCTAGCTCTGGGGCCAACGTCCTGACTTTC CASSPMASSGANVLTF
TRBJ1-5 . TRBV10-3 . TGTGCCATAACCCCGGGGGGGGATCAGCCCCAGCATTTT CAITPGGDQPQHF
TRBJ2-5 . TRBV5-1 . TGCGCCAGCAGCTTGGTGGTCTCGGGAAAAGAGACCCAGTACTTC CASSLVVSGKETQYF
TRBJ2-7 few TRBV29-1 . TGCAGCGTGAGGGTAGGGCCCTACGAGCAGTACTTC CSVRVGPYEQYF
TRBJ2-3 few TRBV2 . TGTGCCAGGACAACTCAGGCAGATACGCAGTATTTT CARTTQADTQYF
TRBJ1-1 . TRBV5-8 . TGTGCCAGCAGCTTCAGTGGGAACACTGAAGCTTTCTTT CASSFSGNTEAFF
TRBJ2-3 once TRBV6-5 TRBD2 TGTGCCAGCAGCTACAGTAGCGGGAGTAGCACAGATACGCAGTATTTT CASSYSSGSSTDTQYF
TRBJ1-5 . TRBV4-1 . TGCGCCAGCAGCCTCCACCACAAGGCACAGTATAGCAATCAGCCCCAGCATTTT CASSLHHKAQYSNQPQHF
TRBJ2-1 once TRBV2 . TGTGCCAGCAGTGAAGCCTGGAGCTCCTACAATGAGCAGTTCTTC CASSEAWSSYNEQFF
TRBJ2-3 . TRBV27 TRBD1 TGTGCCAGCGGACAGGGGGCGCTATCAACAGATACGCAGTATTTT CASGQGALSTDTQYF